This T cell receptor beta chain derives from a study of blood T cell repertoires in COVID-19 (dated by TCRdb to the early 2020s). Context from the whole study: Samples from collaborators originated in the United States, Italy and Spain and spanned both the acute and convalescent phases of COVID-19. A freely available public database, intended as a resource for researchers studying the immune response to SARS-CoV-2, is where the repertoires were released. The sample metadata nearly always contained a de-identified subject ID, COVID-19 status, age in years and sex. Subjects who had been exposed to COVID-19, were actively infected with it, or had recovered from it provided the deeply sampled blood TCRbeta repertoires that made up the dataset. Where HLA class I and class II types were available, the types were taken from metadata supplied by the sample provider, not from assay-based typing. The material from the prospective study consisted of cDNA or gDNA derived from T cells, B-cell-depleted T cells, or PBMCs. Samples were obtained from the ongoing ImmuneRACE study (first 160 participants) and from 950 to 1,500 subjects provided by 6 global collaborators.

Broader findings and caveats from the paper: The amount of clinical and demographic metadata varied by source and participant and was provided uncurated.

The immunoSEQ Assay, a bias-controlled multiplex PCR, was used to amplify TCRbeta CDR3 regions from genomic DNA. The study's processing was this. Nucleated cell counts per sample were estimated from amplification of reference gene primers within the assay. To quantify the absolute abundance of each unique TCRbeta CDR3 rearrangement, sequence reads were collapsed and filtered. Productive Simpson clonality was computed per sample as the square root of Simpson's diversity index over productive rearrangements. TCRdb obtained this table from immuneACCESS and retained in-frame rearrangements with V and J assigned. These tables miss some clones; where compared with another copy, unresolved V genes account for less than half of the shortfall, and the remainder is unexplained. The DNA gave D and trimming, while V, J and clone size come from that table. This sample gives some 200,000 clones in total; around 73% of them show up just once. 15% to 20% of the sample rests with the top ten.

Enrolling through a virtual design, the prospective study's participants ranged in age from roughly 18 to 89 years and lived across roughly 24 United States geographic areas. In the prospective study, participants were assigned to cohorts based on the clinical history participants reported in a screening survey and a study questionnaire. For ImmuneRACE Cohort 3, a participant was defined as recovered based on two consecutive negative NP/OP PCR tests, clearance by a healthcare professional, or resolution of symptoms. Mobile phlebotomists in the prospective study collected whole blood, serum and a nasopharyngeal or oropharyngeal swab from every participant. Additional blood draws and questionnaires over an approximately 2-month period could optionally be provided by prospective study participants. Before DNA extraction, blood samples from the prospective study were shipped at room temperature or frozen.

In the case of this clone: It lacks a known antigen. No much larger clonotype is one base removed from it; base qualities were not supplied.

Inclusive of the bounding cysteine and phenylalanine, the CDR3 is 15 residues long. The only DNA kept is the CDR3, 45 bases in frame from the first base. Relative to germline, V is missing 5 bases and J is missing 1 base, with 8 bases of the junction outside any gene match. The germline V gene sets CDR1 to SGHTA and CDR2 to FQGNSA. Recombination linked TRBV7-2 to TRBJ2-7; 7 middle bases align to TRBD1. Sequenced material: PBMCs or T cells enriched from blood (not recorded which). This TCR was recovered from a woman aged 45-65 years who had recovered from COVID-19. Here the CDR3 is given as CASSIGTAVSYEQYF. Read as DNA, the sequence is TGTGCCAGCAGCATCGGGACAGCGGTGTCCTACGAGCAGTACTTC.